One sample yielded the 24 T cell receptor beta chains listed below, sequenced in a study of OX40 agonist ivuxolimab in advanced cancers. Using immunoSEQ multiplex PCR, the repertoire was profiled, and TCRdb retains in-frame clones only, with some absent. Seen here are 40,000 to 50,000 clones, about 91% observed once, and the top ten hold just under 5%. This specimen was CD4+ or CD8+ T cells sorted from blood, taken in a trial of the OX40 agonist ivuxolimab. The receptors were sampled from an adult with an advanced solid tumor such as melanoma, head and neck, liver or kidney cancer.

This clone was detected only once. This chain uses TRBV19 with TRBJ2-7, with D perhaps TRBD1 (6 bases). The CDR3 spans 15 residues. Germline CDR1 and CDR2: LNHDA and SQIVND (reference sequence). V was clipped by 0 bases and J by 9 bases, with 18 bases between them. The CDR3 region has the DNA TGTGCCAGTAGTATAGATGCAGGGGTCGGAGTTTGGCAGTACTTC. Its translation: CASSIDAGVGVWQYF.

Here the CDR3 DNA reads TGTGCCAGCAGTGTCACAGGGGGTAGGAGCAATCAGCCCCAGCATTTT. It specifies CASSVTGGRSNQPQHF. The rearrangement joins TRBV27 to TRBJ1-5, with TRBD1 matching 8 bases. Germline lookup yields CDR1 MNHEY and CDR2 SMNVEV (reference sequence). Losses at the gene ends were 5 bases for V and 1 base for J; bases not matched to a gene: 7. The CDR3 runs to 16 residues.

J is TRBJ2-7 and V is TRBV2; a weak D match, TRBD2 (5 bases). Trimming shortened V by 1 base and J by 3 bases, and 13 bases separated the two germline ends. The CDR3 is 15 residues long. In germline, CDR1 is SNHLY, CDR2 FYNNEI. This CDR3 reads CASSEGLGRVYEQYV. The DNA of the CDR3 is TGTGCCAGCAGTGAAGGGTTGGGGAGAGTCTACGAGCAGTACGTC.

This chain links TRBV10-3 with TRBJ1-1; D gene unclear. Trimming stripped 6 bases from V and 2 bases from J, with 4 bases between. The germline gives CDR1 ENHRY, CDR2 SYGVKD. This CDR3 contains 11 residues. The CDR3 nucleotides read TGTGCCATCAGCGCAAACACTGAAGCTTTCTTT. Its protein is CAISANTEAFF.

The V gene is TRBV27, the J gene TRBJ2-2; D may be TRBD2 (6 bases). This CDR3 is 14 amino acids long. Trimming cost V 4 bases and J 0 bases, with 6 bases left between them. Germline V gene sequence: CDR1 MNHEY, CDR2 SMNVEV (reference sequence). CDR3: CASSWGANTGELFF. The CDR3 DNA follows: TGTGCCAGCAGTTGGGGGGCGAACACCGGGGAGCTGTTTTTT.

The rearrangement uses TRBV4-3 and TRBJ2-7, with 9 positions matching TRBD1. Germline CDR1 LGHNA, CDR2 YSLEER. V lost 3 bases and J lost 5; bases outside the gene matches: 14. This CDR3 is built from 17 residues. CDR3 sequence reads: CASSQDPGTGQNHEQYF. The CDR3, as DNA: TGCGCCAGCAGCCAGGACCCTGGGACAGGGCAGAACCACGAGCAGTACTTC.

The chain links TRBV4-1 to TRBJ2-6; D call uncertain. V lost 4 bases and J 6 bases, leaving 13 bases between the germline ends. This CDR3 is built from 15 residues. In germline, CDR1 is MGHRA, CDR2 YSYEKL. The CDR3 DNA is TGCGCCAGCAGCCCCCCCTCCCCTGCGGCCAACGTCCTGACTTTC. Its protein product is CASSPPSPAANVLTF.

This sequence joins TRBV4-2 and TRBJ2-1; possibly TRBD1 for D (7 bases). The V gene's germline CDR1 is LGHNA and CDR2 YNFKEQ. The CDR3 length is 14 residues. V shed 4 bases and J shed 7 bases, with 14 bases lying between them. CDR3 residues: CASSRGQEGNEQFF. CDR3 DNA: TGTGCCAGCAGCCGAGGACAGGAGGGGAATGAGCAGTTCTTC.

The J gene is TRBJ2-1, the V gene TRBV9, with D perhaps TRBD1 or TRBD2 (7 bases each). The CDR3 has 16 residues. The ends were cut back, 3 bases at V and 3 bases at J, with 16 bases in the middle. Germline CDR1 and CDR2: SGDLS and YYNGEE. For the CDR3, the DNA is TGTGCCAGCAGCGAAACAGCGGGACAGCTCTACAATGAGCAGTTCTTC. It specifies CASSETAGQLYNEQFF.

The chain carries TRBV25-1 and TRBJ1-5; no clear D. The V end lost 3 bases, the J end lost 6 bases, and 6 bases lay between the germline ends. Per the germline V gene, CDR1 is MGHDK and CDR2 is SYGVNS. This CDR3 region has 12 residues. CDR3 amino acids: CASSDIGQPQHF. CDR3 in DNA: TGTGCCAGCAGTGATATAGGTCAGCCCCAGCATTTT. Supplemented by reference TRBV25-1 and TRBJ1-5, the full variable domain reads EADIYQTPRYLVIGTGKKITLECSQTMGHDKMYWYQQDPGMELHLIHYSYGVNSTEKGDLSSESTVSRIRTEHFPLTLESARPSHTSQYLCASSDIGQPQHFGDGTRLSIL.

The V and J genes are TRBV6-5 and TRBJ2-7; D not resolved. Looked up from germline, CDR1 is MNHEY and CDR2 is SVGAGI. V lost 4 bases and J lost 7, with 14 bases in between. The CDR3 spans 13 residues. The CDR3 reads CASSWVRNGEQYF. The CDR3 region has the DNA TGTGCCAGCAGTTGGGTCCGGAACGGTGAGCAGTACTTC.

This clone showed up just once. The chain employs TRBV15 and TRBJ2-1; the D gene is possibly TRBD1 (5 bases). Germline V gene sequence: CDR1 LNHNV, CDR2 YYDKDF (reference sequence). V gave up 1 base and J gave up 6 bases, with 19 bases separating them. The CDR3 has 17 residues. In DNA, the CDR3 is TGTGCCACCAGCAGAGGAAGGGGTGTAGGGGTGGGCAATGAGCAGTTCTTC. This translates into CATSRGRGVGVGNEQFF.

J is TRBJ2-1 and V is TRBV7-6, with no clear D. V was trimmed by 5 bases and J by 3 bases, leaving 11 bases between them. The length of the CDR3 is 14 residues. Germline lookup yields CDR1 SGHVS and CDR2 FNYEAQ. The CDR3: CASSTRTDYNEQFF. CDR3 bases: TGTGCCAGCAGCACCAGGACGGACTACAATGAGCAGTTCTTC. Together with reference TRBV7-6 and TRBJ2-1, the CDR3 gives the full variable domain: GAGVSQSPRYKVTKRGQDVALRCDPISGHVSLYWYRQALGQGPEFLTYFNYEAQQDKSGLPNDRFSAERPEGSISTLTIQRTEQRDSAMYRCASSTRTDYNEQFFGPGTRLTVL.

The chain has TRBV5-5 and TRBJ2-7; D ambiguous. The CDR3 sequence is 15 residues long. Trimming stripped 3 bases from V and 9 bases from J, with 22 bases between. Per germline, CDR1 SGHKS and CDR2 YYEKEE (reference sequence). The CDR3 is CASSSPAIDGLGQYF. The CDR3, as DNA: TGTGCCAGCAGCTCACCGGCCATCGACGGATTGGGGCAGTACTTC.

The CDR3 is CASSAGHYSGNTIYF. CDR3 bases: TGTGCCAGTAGTGCGGGACATTACTCTGGAAACACCATATATTTT. The chain recombines TRBV19 with TRBJ1-3, with D perhaps TRBD1 (6 bases). The CDR3 extends over 15 amino acids. V lost 5 bases to trimming and J lost 0 bases, with 11 bases between them. Germline lookup yields CDR1 LNHDA and CDR2 SQIVND (reference sequence).

V is TRBV27 and J is TRBJ2-1; 13 positions match TRBD2. Germline CDR1 is MNHEY and CDR2 is SMNVEV (reference sequence). The CDR3 contains 14 residues. The junction had 5 bases not matched to a gene; V was cut back by 4 bases and J by 11 bases. CDR3 DNA: TGTGCCAGCAGTTCCGGGACTAGCGGGACCAAGCAGTTCTTC. Amino acid sequence: CASSSGTSGTKQFF.

CDR3: CASSLYPFDRVDGYTF. The CDR3 DNA follows: TGTGCCAGCAGCTTATATCCATTCGACAGGGTTGATGGCTACACCTTC. The chain carries TRBV5-5 and TRBJ1-2; 7 bases map to TRBD1. V shed 2 bases and J 6 bases; nucleotides not matched to a gene: 13. The CDR3 runs 16 residues. Germline CDR1 and CDR2: SGHKS and YYEKEE (reference sequence).

V gene TRBV5-4 combines with J gene TRBJ2-7; 8 positions match TRBD2. Germline assignment: CDR1 SGHNT and CDR2 YYREEE (reference sequence). There are 16 residues in the CDR3. The J segment lost 6 bases and the V segment lost 4 bases, leaving 15 bases of the junction unmatched. The CDR3 nucleotides read TGTGCCAGCAGCCCGCTTGGTGAGCGGGAGTTCGGCGAGCAGTACTTC. It is translated as CASSPLGEREFGEQYF.

The chain uses TRBV5-4 and TRBJ2-3; D remains unclear. V was clipped by 4 bases and J by 4 bases, with 7 bases between them. Looked up from germline, CDR1 is SGHNT and CDR2 is YYREEE (reference sequence). There are 12 residues in the CDR3. The CDR3 region has the DNA TGTGCCAGCAGCACCTTTCCAGATACGCAGTATTTT. Its protein product is CASSTFPDTQYF.

The chain joins TRBV9 to TRBJ2-3, with TRBD1 matching 9 bases. Trimming cost V 4 bases and J 5 bases; bases outside gene matches: 11. The CDR3 contains 16 residues. CDR1 SGDLS and CDR2 YYNGEE come from the germline V gene. CDR3 amino acids: CASSPRGNRGQDTQYF. CDR3 in DNA: TGTGCCAGCAGCCCCCGAGGCAACAGGGGGCAAGATACGCAGTATTTT.

This chain links TRBV7-9 with TRBJ1-1; D might be TRBD1 (5 bases). This CDR3 is built from 16 residues. The germline CDR1 and CDR2 sequences are SEHNR and FQNEAQ (reference sequence). V lost 1 base and J lost 1, with 13 bases in between. The CDR3 coding sequence is TGTGCCAGCAGCTTAGGCGGGCGGGGCCAGAACACTGAAGCTTTCTTT. Translating it yields CASSLGGRGQNTEAFF.

This clone appeared once. The V call is TRBV5-6, the J call TRBJ2-1; tentatively, D is TRBD2 (5 bases). This CDR3 has 15 amino acids. Trimming removed 1 base from V and 7 bases from J, with 15 bases in between. CDR1 and CDR2 from the germline V gene are SGHDT and YYEEEE. The CDR3 nucleotides are TGTGCCAGCAGCTTGACTTGGGGAGAGCTGAATGAGCAGTTCTTC. It codes for CASSLTWGELNEQFF. The whole variable domain, filled in from reference TRBV5-6 and TRBJ2-1, reads DAGVTQSPTHLIKTRGQQVTLRCSPKSGHDTVSWYQQALGQGPQFIFQYYEEEERQRGNFPDRFSGHQFPNYSSELNVNALLLGDSALYLCASSLTWGELNEQFFGPGTRLTVL.

The chain combines TRBV28 with TRBJ2-2; TRBD1 is a possible D gene (6 bases). V dropped 5 bases and J dropped 6 bases, with 13 bases sitting between them. CDR3 length equals 14 residues. Germline CDR1 is MDHEN and CDR2 is SYDVKM. The DNA of the CDR3 is TGTGCCAGCAGTCAAGGGGGAGTGCCCGGGGAGCTGTTTTTT. Its translation: CASSQGGVPGELFF. Drawing the rest from reference TRBV28 and TRBJ2-2, the complete variable domain is DVKVTQSSRYLVKRTGEKVFLECVQDMDHENMFWYRQDPGLGLRLIYFSYDVKMKEKGDIPEGYSVSREKKERFSLILESASTNQTSMYLCASSQGGVPGELFFGEGSRLTVL.

The V gene is TRBV9, the J gene TRBJ1-1; no firm D call. Germline CDR1 and CDR2: SGDLS and YYNGEE. The CDR3 is made up of 14 amino acids. The V and J ends lost 0 bases and 4 bases respectively, with 10 bases between them. The CDR3 nucleotides are TGTGCCAGCAGCGTAGATGGAGGTGGCACTGAAGCTTTCTTT. This codes for CASSVDGGGTEAFF.